The sequence of this T cell receptor beta chain was determined in a study of cytomegalovirus exposure and HLA in healthy donors. For the study at large: A subsequent analysis stated that the 100 to 150 validation repertoires were run on the same platform as the approximately 710 first-cohort repertoires. General observations from the study: Subsequent analysis found a tendency for first-cohort TCR clusters to co-occur within the 120 or so validation repertoires. Many donors shared some public TCRs, even though most TCR sequences were rare.

The donors were members of the validation cohort comprising about 120 subjects, separate from the approximately 670-subject first cohort. CDR3 size: 15 residues. Trimming took 3 bases from V and 0 from J; bases not matched to a gene: 5. Germline V gives CDR1 KGHSH, CDR2 LQKENI. Comments on this clone: Its target is not known.

The table came from immunoSEQ multiplex PCR; TCRdb's copy has only in-frame clones and leaves some out. The sample holds about 160,000 clones, around 92% seen once. This sequence joins TRBV18 and TRBJ2-7; 7 bases fit TRBD1. The material sequenced was PBMCs. The source is a woman aged 18-30 years in good health and CMV-seropositive. The CDR3 nucleotides are TGTGCCAGCTCACCGGGACAGACCCGCTCCTACGAGCAGTACTTC. Translated, it gives CASSPGQTRSYEQYF.